One sample yielded the 19 T cell receptor beta chains listed below, sequenced in a study of control samples from healthy donors and cancer patients. The table came from immunoSEQ multiplex PCR; TCRdb's copy has only in-frame clones and leaves some out. Among roughly 50,000 clones listed, roughly 92% were seen once. The sample taken for sequencing was blood. These receptors came from a young man in good health.

The CDR3 region has the DNA TGTGCCAGCAGCCTAGCGGGAAGGGAGCTGTTTTTT. It codes for CASSLAGRELFF. This chain uses TRBV7-3 with TRBJ2-2, with 9 bases aligning to TRBD2. CDR1 SGHTA and CDR2 FQGTGA come from the germline V gene. J gave up 9 bases and V 5 bases, and 1 base lay outside the gene matches. The CDR3 extends over 12 amino acids.

This chain links TRBV5-1 with TRBJ2-3, with 9 bases that match TRBD1. The CDR3 covers 14 residues. Germline loops: CDR1 SGHRS, CDR2 YFSETQ. The junction had 6 bases not matched to a gene; V was cut back by 7 bases and J by 3 bases. The CDR3 loop is CASDTGGATDTQYF. The CDR3 DNA is TGCGCCAGCGACACAGGGGGCGCGACAGATACGCAGTATTTT.

In DNA form, the CDR3 reads TGCAGCGTTGGGGGTGGGGACAAAGAAACTGAAGCTTTCTTT. Protein product: CSVGGGDKETEAFF. The chain couples TRBV29-1 to TRBJ1-1; weak D call: TRBD1 (6 bases). V was clipped by 4 bases and J by 5 bases, with 17 bases between them. This CDR3 region has 14 residues. Germline loops: CDR1 SQVTM, CDR2 ANQGSEA.

The V gene is TRBV5-1, the J gene TRBJ2-7; D may be TRBD2 (5 bases). Germline V CDR1 and CDR2: SGHRS, YFSETQ. The length of the CDR3 is 15 residues. Between the trimmed V and J ends, which lost 4 bases and 3 bases, there was a span of 17 bases. CDR3 sequence reads: CASSTEGNLFYEQYF. The CDR3 nucleotides are TGCGCCAGCAGCACCGAGGGTAACCTATTCTACGAGCAGTACTTC.

The genes are TRBV11-2 and TRBJ1-1; TRBD1 might be the D (5 bases). Germline V gene sequence: CDR1 SGHAT, CDR2 FQNNGV. The CDR3 runs 13 residues. Deletions cut 1 base from V and 7 bases from J, with 10 bases between. This chain's CDR3 is CASSLGAGIEAFF. In DNA form, the CDR3 reads TGTGCCAGCAGCTTAGGGGCAGGGATTGAAGCTTTCTTT.

The chain has TRBV2 and TRBJ2-7, with D unresolved. Per germline, CDR1 SNHLY and CDR2 FYNNEI. This CDR3 has 12 residues. The germline V and J ends were trimmed by 9 bases and 1 base, with 10 bases remaining between them. CDR3 sequence reads: CASDVTSYEQYF. Written as DNA, the CDR3 is TGTGCCAGTGACGTAACGTCCTACGAGCAGTACTTC. Filled out from reference TRBV2 and TRBJ2-7, the complete variable domain reads EPEVTQTPSHQVTQMGQEVILRCVPISNHLYFYWYRQILGQKVEFLVSFYNNEISEKSEIFDDQFSVERPDGSNFTLKIRSTKLEDSAMYFCASDVTSYEQYFGPGTRLTVT.

Here the CDR3 DNA reads TGTGCCAGCAGCGTAGGCGGGGGGTTCACAGATACGCAGTATTTT. It is translated as CASSVGGGFTDTQYF. V is TRBV9 and J is TRBJ2-3; 8 bases align to TRBD2. The CDR3 is made up of 15 amino acids. V was pared by 0 bases and J by 2 bases, with 2 bases of the junction left unmatched. Germline lookup yields CDR1 SGDLS and CDR2 YYNGEE.

The CDR3 DNA sequence: TGCGCCAGCAGCCAAGATGGGGGGGACTATTCACCCCTCCACTTT. Protein product: CASSQDGGDYSPLHF. The rearrangement uses TRBV4-1 and TRBJ1-6; possibly TRBD1 for D (5 bases). Trimming took off 0 bases at V and 8 bases at J, with 11 bases between the two ends. Germline V lookup: CDR1 MGHRA, CDR2 YSYEKL. The CDR3 has 15 residues.

This chain links TRBV5-1 with TRBJ2-7, with 9 bases matching TRBD1. J was trimmed by 9 bases and V by 2 bases; bases with no gene match: 12. The CDR3 totals 15 residues. CDR1 is SGHRS, CDR2 YFSETQ, per germline. The CDR3 coding sequence is TGCGCCAGCAGCTTTAAGAGTGGGACAGGGTCGGGGCAGTACTTC. The encoded protein is CASSFKSGTGSGQYF.

This sequence joins TRBV6-1 and TRBJ1-2; D gene unclear. Germline V gene data show CDR1 as MNHNS and CDR2 as SASEGT. This CDR3 is 12 amino acids long. V was shortened by 3 bases and J by 6 bases, with 8 bases between the two germline ends. This CDR3 is CASSDVLDGYTF. CDR3 in DNA: TGTGCCAGCAGTGACGTCCTGGATGGCTACACCTTC.

The CDR3 nucleotides are TGTGCCAGCACATCCACGGGGGTGCTAGCGGGGGGCACAGATACGCAGTATTTT. Its protein product is CASTSTGVLAGGTDTQYF. The V call is TRBV6-7, the J call TRBJ2-3; 10 positions agree with TRBD2. TRBV6-7 is treated as an ORF (open reading frame) with a function not yet certain. The ends lost 7 bases at V and 1 base at J; junction bases unmatched: 14. This CDR3 is built from 18 residues.

The genes are TRBV11-2 and TRBJ2-7; 9 bases line up with TRBD1. The CDR3 contains 18 residues. CDR1 and CDR2 (germline): SGHAT, FQNNGV. The J segment lost 2 bases and the V segment lost 1 base, leaving 12 bases of the junction unmatched. CDR3 nucleotide sequence: TGTGCCAGCAGCTTAGGTGGGACAGGGATGGCGGTGACCTACGAGCAGTACTTC. Translated: CASSLGGTGMAVTYEQYF.

The gene calls are TRBV6-5 and TRBJ1-1; D is uncertain. Between the trimmed V and J ends, which lost 7 bases and 7 bases, there was a span of 7 bases. Per germline, CDR1 MNHEY and CDR2 SVGAGI. This CDR3 contains 10 residues. The CDR3 coding sequence is TGTGCCAGCACCAAGCTTGAAGCTTTCTTT. Its protein is CASTKLEAFF.

The chain is built from TRBV19 and TRBJ1-2; 11 bases match TRBD1. V shed 7 bases, J shed 4 bases, and the junction held 8 bases outside the gene matches. The CDR3 has 15 residues. In germline, CDR1 is LNHDA, CDR2 SQIVND (reference sequence). CDR3 sequence: CASTPGTGGSYGYTF. CDR3 DNA sequence: TGTGCCAGTACCCCCGGGACAGGGGGAAGCTATGGCTACACCTTC.

The CDR3 DNA is TGTGCCAGCAGTGGGACAGGAATGAGCAATCAGCCCCAGCATTTT. Its translation: CASSGTGMSNQPQHF. This chain joins TRBV2 and TRBJ1-5; 7 positions agree with TRBD1. Germline CDR1 and CDR2: SNHLY and FYNNEI. CDR3 length equals 15 residues. J was trimmed by 1 base and V by 4 bases; bases with no gene match: 4.

The rearrangement joins TRBV3-1 (or the pseudogene TRBV3-2) to TRBJ2-5; D not certain. Looked up from germline, CDR1 is LGHDT and CDR2 is YNNKEL (reference sequence). The ends were cut back, 1 base at V and 2 bases at J, with 11 bases in the middle. The CDR3 has 15 amino acids. The CDR3 reads CASSQVPGSQETQYF. The CDR3 region has the DNA TGTGCCAGCAGCCAAGTGCCGGGCTCTCAAGAGACCCAGTACTTC.

The chain uses TRBV30 and TRBJ1-4, with unresolved D. The CDR3 spans 13 residues. V lost 0 bases, J lost 2 bases, and 4 bases lay in between. Germline V lookup: CDR1 GTSNPN, CDR2 SVGIG (reference sequence). The CDR3 loop reads CAWSVGTNEKLFF. The CDR3 coding sequence is TGTGCCTGGAGTGTTGGTACTAATGAAAAACTGTTTTTT.

V is TRBV30 and J is TRBJ2-2, with unresolved D. V lost 0 bases to trimming and J lost 7 bases, with 0 bases between them. The CDR3 runs to 10 residues. Germline lookup yields CDR1 GTSNPN and CDR2 SVGIG (reference sequence). The chain's CDR3 is CAWSVGELFF. CDR3 nucleotide sequence: TGTGCCTGGAGTGTCGGGGAGCTGTTTTTT.

The chain has TRBV30 and TRBJ1-2, with D possibly being TRBD1 (6 bases). Trimming stripped 3 bases from V and 8 bases from J, with 16 bases between. The CDR3 length is 13 residues. CDR1 is GTSNPN and CDR2 is SVGIG in the germline V gene (reference sequence). The CDR3 DNA sequence: TGTGCCTGGAGCCTGGGGGCCGGCTTCGGCTACACCTTC. Translation: CAWSLGAGFGYTF.